This T cell receptor (beta chain) derives from a study of T-cell reconstitution after alpha-beta-depleted transplantation in children. In this sample, this clonotype turned up many times. The TCRbeta library incorporated unique molecular identifiers. In TCRdb, the PCR reads were re-called with MiXCR into one record per CDR3 protein. The sample lists fewer than 120,000 distinct CDR3 sequences, about a tenth occurring once. CDR3 length equals 14 residues. Germline V gene sequence: CDR1 MNHEY, CDR2 SVGAGI. The trim removed 4 bases at V and 5 bases at J, leaving 7 bases unmatched. The chain employs TRBV6-5 and TRBJ2-7, with TRBD2 identical over 8 bases. The sequences come from PBMCs from the stem cell graft donor, collected from the stem cell graft. The source of this sequence is a human donor who donated a stem cell graft to a child with acute lymphoblastic leukemia. Written as DNA, the CDR3 is TGTGCCAGCAGTTTTCTTAGCGGGGCCGACGAGCAGTACTTC. Protein: CASSFLSGADEQYF.